This T cell receptor (beta chain) is from a study of shared clonotypes between healthy human individuals. Profiled with immunoSEQ multiplex PCR; TCRdb holds only in-frame clones, not every one. The sample has about 490,000 clones, 70% to 80% seen once. V was cut by 2 bases and J by 0 bases, with 13 bases left in between. In germline, CDR1 is LNHDA, CDR2 SQIVND (reference sequence). The CDR3 is 16 residues long. Sample: PBMCs. This TCR was sampled from a woman in her thirties or forties in good health. Some clones in this sample may be carry-over from other donors' samples. The J gene is TRBJ1-1, the V gene TRBV19; the D gene is possibly TRBD1 (5 bases). CDR3 protein: CASSISGGGMNTEAFF. For the CDR3, the DNA is TGTGCCAGTAGTATATCCGGGGGAGGAATGAACACTGAAGCTTTCTTT. Filled out from reference TRBV19 and TRBJ1-1, the complete variable domain reads DGGITQSPKYLFRKEGQNVTLSCEQNLNHDAMYWYRQDPGQGLRLIYYSQIVNDFQKGDIAEGYSVSREKKESFPLTVTSAQKNPTAFYLCASSISGGGMNTEAFFGQGTRLTVV.